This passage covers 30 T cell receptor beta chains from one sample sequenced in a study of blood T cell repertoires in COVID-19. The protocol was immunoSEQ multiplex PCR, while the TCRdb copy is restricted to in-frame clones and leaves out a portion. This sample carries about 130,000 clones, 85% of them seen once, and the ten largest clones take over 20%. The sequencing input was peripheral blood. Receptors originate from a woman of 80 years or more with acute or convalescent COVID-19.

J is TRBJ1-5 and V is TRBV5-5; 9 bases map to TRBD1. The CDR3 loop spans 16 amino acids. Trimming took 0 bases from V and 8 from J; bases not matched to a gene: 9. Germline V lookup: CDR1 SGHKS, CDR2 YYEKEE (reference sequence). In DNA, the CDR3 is TGTGCCAGCAGCTTGGGGTTGGGACAGGGATCGGAGCCCCAGCATTTT. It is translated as CASSLGLGQGSEPQHF. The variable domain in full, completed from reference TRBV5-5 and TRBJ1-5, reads DAGVTQSPTHLIKTRGQQVTLRCSPISGHKSVSWYQQVLGQGPQFIFQYYEKEERGRGNFPDRFSARQFPNYSSELNVNALLLGDSALYLCASSLGLGQGSEPQHFGDGTRLSIL.

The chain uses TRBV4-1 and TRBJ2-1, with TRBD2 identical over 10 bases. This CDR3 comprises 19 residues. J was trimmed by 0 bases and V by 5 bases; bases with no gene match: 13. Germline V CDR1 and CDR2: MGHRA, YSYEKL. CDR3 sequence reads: CASSEGGTSDTSSYNEQFF. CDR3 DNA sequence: TGCGCCAGCAGCGAGGGGGGGACTAGCGACACTAGCTCCTACAATGAGCAGTTCTTC.

CDR3 nucleotides: TGTGCCAGCTACGGCGAGGCCCAAGAGACCCAGTACTTC. Protein: CASYGEAQETQYF. This chain uses TRBV25-1 with TRBJ2-5; no clear D gene. The CDR3 covers 13 residues. Trimming took off 8 bases at V and 1 base at J, with 11 bases between the two ends. Germline lookup yields CDR1 MGHDK and CDR2 SYGVNS.

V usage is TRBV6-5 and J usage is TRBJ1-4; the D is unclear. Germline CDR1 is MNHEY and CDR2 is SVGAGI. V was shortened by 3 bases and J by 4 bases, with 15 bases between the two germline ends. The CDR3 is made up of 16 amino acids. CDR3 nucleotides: TGTGCCAGCAGTTATACCTGGGCAGGCCGTAATGAAAAACTGTTTTTT. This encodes CASSYTWAGRNEKLFF.

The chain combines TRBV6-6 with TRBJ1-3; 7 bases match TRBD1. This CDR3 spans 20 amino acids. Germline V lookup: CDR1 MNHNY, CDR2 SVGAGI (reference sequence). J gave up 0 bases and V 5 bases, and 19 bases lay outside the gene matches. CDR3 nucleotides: TGTGCCAGCAGTCAAAAAAGATTAGGGGGCAAGGGAACCTCTGGAAACACCATATATTTT. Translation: CASSQKRLGGKGTSGNTIYF.

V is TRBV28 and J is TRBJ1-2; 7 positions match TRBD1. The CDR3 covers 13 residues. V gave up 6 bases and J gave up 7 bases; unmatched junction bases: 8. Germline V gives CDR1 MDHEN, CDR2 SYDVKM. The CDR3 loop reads CASRRRQGFGYTF. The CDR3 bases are TGTGCCAGCAGGCGAAGACAGGGCTTTGGCTACACCTTC.

The CDR3 reads CASSQGRANTGELFF. The CDR3 DNA follows: TGTGCCAGCAGCCAGGGTCGGGCGAACACCGGGGAGCTGTTTTTT. The chain combines TRBV4-2 with TRBJ2-2, with no clear D. This CDR3 spans 15 amino acids. V was shortened by 3 bases and J by 0 bases, with 8 bases between the two germline ends. The germline V gene has CDR1 LGHNA and CDR2 YNFKEQ.

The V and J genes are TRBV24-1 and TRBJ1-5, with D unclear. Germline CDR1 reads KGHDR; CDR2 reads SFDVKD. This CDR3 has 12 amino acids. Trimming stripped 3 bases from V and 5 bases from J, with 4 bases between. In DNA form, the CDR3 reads TGTGCCACCAGTGATGGCTATCAGCCCCAGCATTTT. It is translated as CATSDGYQPQHF.

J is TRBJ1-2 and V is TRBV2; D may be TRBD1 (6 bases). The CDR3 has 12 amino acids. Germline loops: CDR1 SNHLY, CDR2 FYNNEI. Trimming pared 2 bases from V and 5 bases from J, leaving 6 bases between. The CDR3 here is CASSEQGYGYTF. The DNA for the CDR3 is TGTGCCAGCAGTGAACAGGGGTATGGCTACACCTTC.

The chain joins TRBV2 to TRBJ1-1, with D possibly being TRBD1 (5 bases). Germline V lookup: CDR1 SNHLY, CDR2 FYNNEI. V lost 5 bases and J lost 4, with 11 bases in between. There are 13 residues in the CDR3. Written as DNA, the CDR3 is TGTGCCAGCAGTCCCCAGGGAGGCACTGAAGCTTTCTTT. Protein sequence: CASSPQGGTEAFF. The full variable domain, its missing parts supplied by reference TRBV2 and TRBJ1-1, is EPEVTQTPSHQVTQMGQEVILRCVPISNHLYFYWYRQILGQKVEFLVSFYNNEISEKSEIFDDQFSVERPDGSNFTLKIRSTKLEDSAMYFCASSPQGGTEAFFGQGTRLTVV.

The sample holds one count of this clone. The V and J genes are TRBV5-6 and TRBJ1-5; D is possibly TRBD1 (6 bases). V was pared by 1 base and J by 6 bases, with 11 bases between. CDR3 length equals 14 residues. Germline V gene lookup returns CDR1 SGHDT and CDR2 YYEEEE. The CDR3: CASSLKQGAQPQHF. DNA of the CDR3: TGTGCCAGCAGCTTGAAACAGGGTGCTCAGCCCCAGCATTTT.

As DNA, the CDR3 is TGTGCCAGCAGTGAAAGGGACAGGTTCATCTCCTACGAGCAGTACTTC. Residues: CASSERDRFISYEQYF. V usage is TRBV2 and J usage is TRBJ2-7; TRBD1 matches 8 bases. Germline CDR1 is SNHLY and CDR2 is FYNNEI. The CDR3 consists of 16 residues. V gave up 2 bases and J gave up 0 bases; unmatched junction bases: 6. The whole variable domain, filled in from reference TRBV2 and TRBJ2-7, reads EPEVTQTPSHQVTQMGQEVILRCVPISNHLYFYWYRQILGQKVEFLVSFYNNEISEKSEIFDDQFSVERPDGSNFTLKIRSTKLEDSAMYFCASSERDRFISYEQYFGPGTRLTVT.

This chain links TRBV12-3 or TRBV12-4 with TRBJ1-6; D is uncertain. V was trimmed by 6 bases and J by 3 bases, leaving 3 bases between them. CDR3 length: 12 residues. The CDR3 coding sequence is TGTGCCAGCAGACACTATAATTCACCCCTCCACTTT. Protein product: CASRHYNSPLHF.

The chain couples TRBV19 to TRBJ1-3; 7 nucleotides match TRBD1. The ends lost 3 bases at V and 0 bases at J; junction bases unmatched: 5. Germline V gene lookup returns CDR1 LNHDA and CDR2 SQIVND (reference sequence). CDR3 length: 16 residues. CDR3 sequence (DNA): TGTGCCAGTAGTATCCGGACAGGCCTCTCTGGAAACACCATATATTTT. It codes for CASSIRTGLSGNTIYF.

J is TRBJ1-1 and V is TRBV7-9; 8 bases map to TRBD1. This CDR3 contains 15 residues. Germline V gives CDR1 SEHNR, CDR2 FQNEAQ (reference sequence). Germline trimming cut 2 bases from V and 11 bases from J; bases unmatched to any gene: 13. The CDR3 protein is CASSLLPDRASSAFF. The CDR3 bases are TGTGCCAGCAGCTTACTTCCGGACAGGGCCTCGTCGGCTTTCTTT.

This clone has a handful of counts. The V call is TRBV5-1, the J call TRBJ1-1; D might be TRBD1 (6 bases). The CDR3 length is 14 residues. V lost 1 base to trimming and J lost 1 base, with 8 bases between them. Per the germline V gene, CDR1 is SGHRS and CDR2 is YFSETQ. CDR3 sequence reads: CASSLTGWNTEAFF. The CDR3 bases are TGCGCCAGCAGCTTGACAGGGTGGAACACTGAAGCTTTCTTT.

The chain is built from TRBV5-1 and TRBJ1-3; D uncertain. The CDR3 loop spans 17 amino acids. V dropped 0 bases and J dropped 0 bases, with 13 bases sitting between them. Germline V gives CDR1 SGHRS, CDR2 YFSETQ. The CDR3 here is CASSLGSRDSSGNTIYF. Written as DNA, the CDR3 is TGCGCCAGCAGCTTGGGGTCTCGAGACTCCTCTGGAAACACCATATATTTT.

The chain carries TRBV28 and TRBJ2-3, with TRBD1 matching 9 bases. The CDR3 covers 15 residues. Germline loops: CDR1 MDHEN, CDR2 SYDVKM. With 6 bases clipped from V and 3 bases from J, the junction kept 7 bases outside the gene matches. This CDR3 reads CASRGRQGVTDTQYF. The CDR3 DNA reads TGTGCCAGCAGGGGAAGACAGGGGGTTACAGATACGCAGTATTTT.

The CDR3 here is CASRSGAGAGQETQYF. The CDR3, as DNA: TGCGCCAGCAGAAGCGGGGCCGGCGCTGGCCAAGAGACCCAGTACTTC. This sequence joins TRBV5-1 and TRBJ2-5, with 7 bases lining up with TRBD2. Germline lookup yields CDR1 SGHRS and CDR2 YFSETQ. There are 16 residues in the CDR3. V lost 5 bases and J lost 1; bases outside the gene matches: 11.

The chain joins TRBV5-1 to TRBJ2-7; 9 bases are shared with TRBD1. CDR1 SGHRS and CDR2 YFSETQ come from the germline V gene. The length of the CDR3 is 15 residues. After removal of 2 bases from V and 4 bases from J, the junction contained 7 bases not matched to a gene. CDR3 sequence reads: CASSLTGTGTYEQYF. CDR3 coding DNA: TGCGCCAGCAGCTTAACCGGGACAGGGACATACGAGCAGTACTTC.

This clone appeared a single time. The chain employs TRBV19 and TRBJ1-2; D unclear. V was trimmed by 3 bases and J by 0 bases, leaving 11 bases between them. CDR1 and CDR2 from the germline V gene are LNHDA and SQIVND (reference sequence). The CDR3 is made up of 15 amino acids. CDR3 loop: CASSIAGTANYGYTF. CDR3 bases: TGTGCCAGTAGTATTGCGGGTACAGCTAACTATGGCTACACCTTC.

The chain's CDR3 is CASSLEPGLYYEQYF. For the CDR3, the DNA is TGTGCCAGCAGCTTAGAGCCAGGGTTGTACTACGAGCAGTACTTC. The chain combines TRBV7-9 with TRBJ2-7, with a tentative D call TRBD1 (5 bases). There are 15 residues in the CDR3. The germline V gene has CDR1 SEHNR and CDR2 FQNEAQ (reference sequence). Trimming took off 1 base at V and 3 bases at J, with 13 bases between the two ends. The whole variable domain, filled in from reference TRBV7-9 and TRBJ2-7, reads DTGVSQNPRHKITKRGQNVTFRCDPISEHNRLYWYRQTLGQGPEFLTYFQNEAQLEKSRLLSDRFSAERPKGSFSTLEIQRTEQGDSAMYLCASSLEPGLYYEQYFGPGTRLTVT.

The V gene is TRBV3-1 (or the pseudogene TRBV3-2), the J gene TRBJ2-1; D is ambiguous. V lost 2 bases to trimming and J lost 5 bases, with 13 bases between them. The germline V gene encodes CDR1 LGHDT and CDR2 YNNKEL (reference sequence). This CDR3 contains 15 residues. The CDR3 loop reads CASSQSGLYHNEQFF. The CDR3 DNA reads TGTGCCAGCAGCCAATCGGGTCTATACCACAATGAGCAGTTCTTC.

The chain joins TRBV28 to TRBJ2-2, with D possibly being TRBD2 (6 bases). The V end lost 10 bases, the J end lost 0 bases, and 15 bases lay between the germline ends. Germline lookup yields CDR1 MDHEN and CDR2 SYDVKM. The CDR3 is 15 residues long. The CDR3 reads CATERRGSNTGELFF. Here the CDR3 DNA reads TGTGCCACCGAACGCCGGGGGTCGAACACCGGGGAGCTGTTTTTT.

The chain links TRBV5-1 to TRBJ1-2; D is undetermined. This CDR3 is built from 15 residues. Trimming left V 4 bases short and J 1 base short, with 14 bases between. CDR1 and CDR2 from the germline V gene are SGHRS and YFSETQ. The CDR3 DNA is TGCGCCAGCAGCGCGCGGGTGGACGTTAACTATGGCTACACCTTC. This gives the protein CASSARVDVNYGYTF.

The CDR3 DNA follows: TGTGCCAGCAGGCTTCCGTCGGGGGAAGCTTTCTTT. Translating gives CASRLPSGEAFF. The chain carries TRBV28 and TRBJ1-1; D not certain. The germline gives CDR1 MDHEN, CDR2 SYDVKM. The CDR3 is 12 residues long. V shed 6 bases and J shed 8 bases, with 13 bases lying between them.

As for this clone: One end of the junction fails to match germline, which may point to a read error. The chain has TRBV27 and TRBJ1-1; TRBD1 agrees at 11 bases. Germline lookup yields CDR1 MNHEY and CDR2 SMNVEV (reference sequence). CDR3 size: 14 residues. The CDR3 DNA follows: TGTGCCAGCAGTATAAACATGGGACAGGGGGAATTTTTGTTT. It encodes CASSINMGQGEFLF.

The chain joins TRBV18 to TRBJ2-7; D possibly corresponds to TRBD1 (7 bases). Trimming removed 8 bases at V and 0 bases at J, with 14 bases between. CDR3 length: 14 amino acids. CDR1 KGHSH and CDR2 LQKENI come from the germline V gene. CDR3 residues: CASRRGTDSYEQYF. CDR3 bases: TGTGCCAGCCGACGCGGGACAGACTCCTACGAGCAGTACTTC.

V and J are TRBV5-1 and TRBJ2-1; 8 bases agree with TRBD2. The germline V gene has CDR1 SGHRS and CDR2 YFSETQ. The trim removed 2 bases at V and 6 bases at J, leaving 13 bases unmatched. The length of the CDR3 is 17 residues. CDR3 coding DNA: TGCGCCAGCAGCTTCAATCCGGGAGGGACAACAACCAATGAGCAGTTCTTC. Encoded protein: CASSFNPGGTTTNEQFF. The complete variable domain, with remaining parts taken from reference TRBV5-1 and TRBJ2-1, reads KAGVTQTPRYLIKTRGQQVTLSCSPISGHRSVSWYQQTPGQGLQFLFEYFSETQRNKGNFPGRFSGRQFSNSRSEMNVSTLELGDSALYLCASSFNPGGTTTNEQFFGPGTRLTVL.

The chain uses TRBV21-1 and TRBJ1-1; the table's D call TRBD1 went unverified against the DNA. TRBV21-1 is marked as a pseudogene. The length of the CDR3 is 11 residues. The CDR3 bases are TGTGCCAGCAGCAACAGGGTTTGGGCTTTCTTT. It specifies CASSNRVWAFF.